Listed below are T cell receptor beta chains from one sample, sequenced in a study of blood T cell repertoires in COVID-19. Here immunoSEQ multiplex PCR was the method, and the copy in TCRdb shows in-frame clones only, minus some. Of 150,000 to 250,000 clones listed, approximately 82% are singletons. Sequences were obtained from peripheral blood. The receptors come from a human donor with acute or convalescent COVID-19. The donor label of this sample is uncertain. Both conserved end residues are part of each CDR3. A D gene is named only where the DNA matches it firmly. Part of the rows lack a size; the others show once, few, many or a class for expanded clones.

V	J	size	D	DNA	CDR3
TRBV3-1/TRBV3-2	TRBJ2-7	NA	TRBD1	TGTGCCAGCAGCCCTCCGAGGACAGGGGTGGGACCGGCATACGAGCAGTACTTC	CASSPPRTGVGPAYEQYF
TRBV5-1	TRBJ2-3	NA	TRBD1	TGCGCCAGCAGCCCGGGACAGGGGAGCACAGATACGCAGTATTTT	CASSPGQGSTDTQYF
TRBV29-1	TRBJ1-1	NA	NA	TGCAGCGGTACGGGAGGGGGGAACACTGAAGCTTTCTTT	CSGTGGGNTEAFF
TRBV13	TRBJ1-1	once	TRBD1	TGTGCCAGCAGCTTTACAGGGGGTACGCTTAACACTGAAGCTTTCTTT	CASSFTGGTLNTEAFF
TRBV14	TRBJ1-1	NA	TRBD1	TGTGCCAGCCGATATTCCGGGACAGGGCCTGAAGCTTTCTTT	CASRYSGTGPEAFF
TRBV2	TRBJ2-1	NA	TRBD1	TGTGCCAGCACCCTCCGAGGACAGGGATCTAATGAGCAGTTCTTC	CASTLRGQGSNEQFF
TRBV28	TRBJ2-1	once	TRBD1	TGTGCCAGCAGCCGTCGGACAGGGTCCTACAATGAGCAGTTCTTC	CASSRRTGSYNEQFF
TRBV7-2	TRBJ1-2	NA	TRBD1	TGTGCCAGCAGCTTGGACTCAACAGGGCCGACAGGGGGATATGGCTACACCTTC	CASSLDSTGPTGGYGYTF
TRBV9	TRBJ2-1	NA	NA	TGTGCCAGCAGCGTAGCTAAGTCCAATGAGCAGTTCTTC	CASSVAKSNEQFF
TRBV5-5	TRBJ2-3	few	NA	TGTGCCAGCAGCTTGGCCGCGGCTGAGCGGGGCACAGATACGCAGTATTTT	CASSLAAAERGTDTQYF
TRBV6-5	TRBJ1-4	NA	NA	TGTGCCAGCAGTTACTCGACAGCAACTAATGAAAAACTGTTTTTT	CASSYSTATNEKLFF
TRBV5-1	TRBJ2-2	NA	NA	TGCGCCAGCAGCTTGGTTGGCGGGATGAACACCGGGGAGCTGTTTTTT	CASSLVGGMNTGELFF
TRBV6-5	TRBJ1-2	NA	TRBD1	TGTGCCAGCACTAAGGCGGGACAGGGGGCCTTAGGCTACACCTTC	CASTKAGQGALGYTF
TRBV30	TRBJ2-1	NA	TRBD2	TGTGCCTGGAGTGATCCGGGACTAGCATCCTACAATGAGCAGTTCTTC	CAWSDPGLASYNEQFF
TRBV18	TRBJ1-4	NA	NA	TGTGCCAGCTCAGCAGACAGAAATGAAAAACTGTTTTTT	CASSADRNEKLFF
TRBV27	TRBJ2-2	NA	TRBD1	TGTGCCAGCAGTTCCGGGACAGGATTCGCGAACACCGGGGAGCTGTTTTTT	CASSSGTGFANTGELFF
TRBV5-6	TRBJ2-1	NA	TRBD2	TGTGCCAGTTGGTTAGCGGGAGGTACCTACAATGAGCAGTTCTTC	CASWLAGGTYNEQFF
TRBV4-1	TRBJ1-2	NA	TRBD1	TGCGCCAGCAGCCCAGGGACAGGGAACTATGGCTACACCTTC	CASSPGTGNYGYTF
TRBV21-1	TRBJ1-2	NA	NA	TGTGCCAGCAGCAGTCGGGGAGGGGGGACAAACCTCTATGGCTACACCTTC	CASSSRGGGTNLYGYTF
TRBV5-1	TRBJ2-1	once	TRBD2	TGCGCCAGCAGCTTGGCGGAGGGGACTAGCAGGAATGAGCAGTTCTTC	CASSLAEGTSRNEQFF
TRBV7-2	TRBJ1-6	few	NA	TGTGCCAGCAGGGTAAAGGAGTTATATAATTCACCCCTCCACTTT	CASRVKELYNSPLHF
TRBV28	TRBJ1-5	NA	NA	TGTGCCATCCTACAGGGTTTAGGCAATCAGCCCCAGCATTTT	CAILQGLGNQPQHF
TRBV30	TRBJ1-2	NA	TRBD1	TGTGCCTGGAGTGCAGCAACAGGGGGGTCCGATGGCTACACCTTC	CAWSAATGGSDGYTF
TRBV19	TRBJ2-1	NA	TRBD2	TGTGCCAGTAGTATTACCACTACTAGCGGGAGGGCCTCGGGGTACAATGAGCAGTTCTTC	CASSITTTSGRASGYNEQFF
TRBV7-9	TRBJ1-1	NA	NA	TGTGCCAGCAGCTTAGCTCCAAACACTGAAGCTTTCTTT	CASSLAPNTEAFF
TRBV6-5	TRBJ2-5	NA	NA	TGTGCCAGCAGGATTCGACAGCCACAAGAGACCCAGTACTTC	CASRIRQPQETQYF
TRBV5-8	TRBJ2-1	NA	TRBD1	TGTGCCAGCAGCGGACAGGTAGGGGATGAGCAGTTCTTC	CASSGQVGDEQFF
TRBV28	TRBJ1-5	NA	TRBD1	TGTGCCAGCAGTCCGGGACAGGGGGCAAGAGGCAATCAGCCCCAGCATTTT	CASSPGQGARGNQPQHF
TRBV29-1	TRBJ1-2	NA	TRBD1	TGCAGCGTTGAAGATCCCGGGACAGGGGATGGCTACACCTTC	CSVEDPGTGDGYTF
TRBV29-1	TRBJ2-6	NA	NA	TGCAGCGTTACAGGGACCAACTCTGGGGCCAACGTCCTGACTTTC	CSVTGTNSGANVLTF
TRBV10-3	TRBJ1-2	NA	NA	TGTGCCATCAGTGAAGGTCTAGCCGCCAGCTATGGCTACACCTTC	CAISEGLAASYGYTF
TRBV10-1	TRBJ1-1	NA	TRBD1	TGCGCCAGCAGTTCGGGACAGCCGAACACTGAAGCTTTCTTT	CASSSGQPNTEAFF
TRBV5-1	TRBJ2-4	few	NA	TGCGCCAGCAGCTTGGATCACAGGGAAAAAAACATTCAGTACTTC	CASSLDHREKNIQYF
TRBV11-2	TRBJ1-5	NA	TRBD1	TGTGCCAGCAGCTGGGACAGGGGACAGCCCCAGCATTTT	CASSWDRGQPQHF
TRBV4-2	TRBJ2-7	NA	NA	TGTGCCAGCAGCCAAGATCGACGAGCGGATAACTACGAGCAGTACTTC	CASSQDRRADNYEQYF
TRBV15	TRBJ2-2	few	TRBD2	TGTGCCACCAGCAGAGTACCCCGCGGGACTAGCGGTCCCGGGGAGCTGTTTTTT	CATSRVPRGTSGPGELFF
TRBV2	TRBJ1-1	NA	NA	TGTGCCAGCAGTGTGGGAGGGGCTACGGGCACTGAAGCTTTCTTT	CASSVGGATGTEAFF
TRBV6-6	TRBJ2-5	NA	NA	TGTGCCAGCAGTTACTCGACCTTAGGGGGGACCCAGTACTTC	CASSYSTLGGTQYF
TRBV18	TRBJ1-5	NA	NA	TGTGCCAGCTCTCGCGACGGGGATCAGCCCCAGCATTTT	CASSRDGDQPQHF
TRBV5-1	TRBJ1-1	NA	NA	TGCGCCAGCAGCTTGGCGGCAGGAGGGCGGACTGAAGCTTTCTTT	CASSLAAGGRTEAFF
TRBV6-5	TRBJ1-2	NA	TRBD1	TGTGCCAGCACCCCTGGGGCAGGGGGCGGCTACACCTTC	CASTPGAGGGYTF
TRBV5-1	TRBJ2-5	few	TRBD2	TGCGCCAGCAGCTTGTCGCTAGCGGGAGGGCAAGAGACCCAGTACTTC	CASSLSLAGGQETQYF
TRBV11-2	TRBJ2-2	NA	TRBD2	TGTGCCAGCAGCACGCCGCTAGCGGGGGGCACCGGGGAGCTGTTTTTT	CASSTPLAGGTGELFF